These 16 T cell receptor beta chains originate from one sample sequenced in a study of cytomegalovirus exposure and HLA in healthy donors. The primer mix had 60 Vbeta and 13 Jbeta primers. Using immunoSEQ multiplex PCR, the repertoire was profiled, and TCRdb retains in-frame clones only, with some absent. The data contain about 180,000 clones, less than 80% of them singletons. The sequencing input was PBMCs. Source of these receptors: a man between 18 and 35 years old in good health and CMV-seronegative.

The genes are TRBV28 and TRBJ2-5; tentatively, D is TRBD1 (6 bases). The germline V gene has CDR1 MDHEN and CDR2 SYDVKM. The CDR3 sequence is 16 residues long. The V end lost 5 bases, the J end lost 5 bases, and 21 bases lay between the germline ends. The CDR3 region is CASSPHRLGQGETQYF. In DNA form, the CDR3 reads TGTGCCAGCAGTCCCCACCGACTGGGGCAGGGGGAGACCCAGTACTTC.

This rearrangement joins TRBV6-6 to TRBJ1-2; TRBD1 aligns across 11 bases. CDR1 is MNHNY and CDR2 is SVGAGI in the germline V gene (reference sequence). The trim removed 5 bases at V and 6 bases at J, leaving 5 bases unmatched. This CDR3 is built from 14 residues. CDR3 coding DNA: TGTGCCAGCAGTAAAGGACAGGGGGCACATGGCTACACCTTC. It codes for CASSKGQGAHGYTF.

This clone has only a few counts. CDR3 coding DNA: TGTGCCAGCAGCTCCCGCCCCGGGGGTCCTACGAACACTGAAGCTTTCTTT. Residues: CASSSRPGGPTNTEAFF. The V and J genes are TRBV7-3 and TRBJ1-1; D possibly corresponds to TRBD1 (5 bases). The germline V gene has CDR1 SGHTA and CDR2 FQGTGA. Trimming removed 4 bases from V and 1 base from J, with 19 bases in between. The CDR3 sequence is 17 residues long.

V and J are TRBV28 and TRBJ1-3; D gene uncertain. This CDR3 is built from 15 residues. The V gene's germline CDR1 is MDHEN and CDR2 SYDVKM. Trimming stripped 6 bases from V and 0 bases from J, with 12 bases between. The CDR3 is CASSLTPNSGNTIYF. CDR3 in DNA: TGTGCCAGCAGCTTAACACCGAACTCTGGAAACACCATATATTTT.

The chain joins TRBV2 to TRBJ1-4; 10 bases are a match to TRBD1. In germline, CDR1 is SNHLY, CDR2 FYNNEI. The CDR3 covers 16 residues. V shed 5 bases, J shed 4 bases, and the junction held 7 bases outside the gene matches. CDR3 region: CASSLQRDRGNEKLFF. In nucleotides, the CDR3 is TGTGCCAGCAGTCTTCAAAGGGACAGGGGTAATGAAAAACTGTTTTTT.

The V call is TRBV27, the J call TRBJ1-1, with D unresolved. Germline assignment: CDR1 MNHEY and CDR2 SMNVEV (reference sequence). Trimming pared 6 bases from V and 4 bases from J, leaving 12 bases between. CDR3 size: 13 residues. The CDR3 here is CASRSSGGTEAFF. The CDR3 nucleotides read TGTGCCAGCAGGTCTTCGGGTGGCACTGAAGCTTTCTTT.

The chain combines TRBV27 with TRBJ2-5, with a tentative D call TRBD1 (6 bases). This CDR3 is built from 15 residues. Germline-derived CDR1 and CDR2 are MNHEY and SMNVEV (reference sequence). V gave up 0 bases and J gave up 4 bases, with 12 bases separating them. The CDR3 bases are TGTGCCAGCAGTTTATCATACAGGGAACGAGAGACCCAGTACTTC. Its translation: CASSLSYRERETQYF.

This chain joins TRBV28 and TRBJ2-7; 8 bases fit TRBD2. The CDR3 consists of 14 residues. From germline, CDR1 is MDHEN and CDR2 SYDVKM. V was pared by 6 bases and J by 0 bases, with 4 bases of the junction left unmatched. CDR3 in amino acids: CASSRSGSSYEQYF. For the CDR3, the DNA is TGTGCCAGCAGCCGGAGCGGGAGCTCCTACGAGCAGTACTTC.

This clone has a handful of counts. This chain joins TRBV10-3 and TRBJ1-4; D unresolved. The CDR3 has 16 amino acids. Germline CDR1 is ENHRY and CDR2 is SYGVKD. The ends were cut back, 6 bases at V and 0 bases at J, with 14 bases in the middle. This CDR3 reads CAIREGRDATNEKLFF. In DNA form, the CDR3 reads TGTGCCATCAGGGAAGGTCGGGATGCAACTAATGAAAAACTGTTTTTT.

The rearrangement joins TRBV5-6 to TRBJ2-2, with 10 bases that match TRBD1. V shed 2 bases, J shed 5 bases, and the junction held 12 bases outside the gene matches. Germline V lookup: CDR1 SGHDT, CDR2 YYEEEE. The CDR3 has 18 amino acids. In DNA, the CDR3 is TGTGCCAGCAGCTTCAGCCGACAGGGGGCGATTGGGACCGGGGAGCTGTTTTTT. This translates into CASSFSRQGAIGTGELFF.

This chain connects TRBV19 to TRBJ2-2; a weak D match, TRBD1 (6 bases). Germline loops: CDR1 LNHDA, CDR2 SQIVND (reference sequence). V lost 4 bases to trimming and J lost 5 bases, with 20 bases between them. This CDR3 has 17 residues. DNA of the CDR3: TGTGCCAGTAGTAGGTGGGGGCTATCCGAGGTAACCGGGGAGCTGTTTTTT. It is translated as CASSRWGLSEVTGELFF.

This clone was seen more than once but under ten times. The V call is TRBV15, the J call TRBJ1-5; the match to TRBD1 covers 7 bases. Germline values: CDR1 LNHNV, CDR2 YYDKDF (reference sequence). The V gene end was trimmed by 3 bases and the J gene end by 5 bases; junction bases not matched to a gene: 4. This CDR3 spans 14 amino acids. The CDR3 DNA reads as TGTGCCACCAGCAGCCGGGACAGCTATCAGCCCCAGCATTTT. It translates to CATSSRDSYQPQHF.

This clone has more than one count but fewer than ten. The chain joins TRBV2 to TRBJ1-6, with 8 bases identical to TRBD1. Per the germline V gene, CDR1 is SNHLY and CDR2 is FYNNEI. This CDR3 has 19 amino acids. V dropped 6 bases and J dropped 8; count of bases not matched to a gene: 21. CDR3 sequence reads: CASSENHVRRTGTDSPLHF. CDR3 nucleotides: TGTGCCAGCAGCGAGAATCACGTACGACGGACAGGGACGGATTCACCCCTCCACTTT. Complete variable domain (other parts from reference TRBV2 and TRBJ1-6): EPEVTQTPSHQVTQMGQEVILRCVPISNHLYFYWYRQILGQKVEFLVSFYNNEISEKSEIFDDQFSVERPDGSNFTLKIRSTKLEDSAMYFCASSENHVRRTGTDSPLHFGNGTRLTVT.

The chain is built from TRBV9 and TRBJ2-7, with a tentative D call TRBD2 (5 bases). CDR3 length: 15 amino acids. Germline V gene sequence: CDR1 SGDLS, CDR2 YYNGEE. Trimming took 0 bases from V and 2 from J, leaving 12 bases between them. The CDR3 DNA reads TGTGCCAGCAGCGTAGATGGAGGAGCCGCCTACGAGCAGTACTTC. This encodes CASSVDGGAAYEQYF.

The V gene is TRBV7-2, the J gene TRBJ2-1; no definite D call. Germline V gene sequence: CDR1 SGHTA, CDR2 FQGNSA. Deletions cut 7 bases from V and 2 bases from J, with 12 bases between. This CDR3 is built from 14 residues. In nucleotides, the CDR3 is TGTGCCAGCACCACCGGTGCCCCCTACAATGAGCAGTTCTTC. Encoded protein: CASTTGAPYNEQFF.

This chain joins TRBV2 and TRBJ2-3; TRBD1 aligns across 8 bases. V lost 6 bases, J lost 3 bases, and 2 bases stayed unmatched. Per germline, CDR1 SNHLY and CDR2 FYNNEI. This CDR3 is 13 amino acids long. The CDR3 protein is CASSRGPTDTQYF. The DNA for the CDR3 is TGTGCCAGCAGCAGGGGGCCAACAGATACGCAGTATTTT. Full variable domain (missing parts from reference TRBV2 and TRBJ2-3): EPEVTQTPSHQVTQMGQEVILRCVPISNHLYFYWYRQILGQKVEFLVSFYNNEISEKSEIFDDQFSVERPDGSNFTLKIRSTKLEDSAMYFCASSRGPTDTQYFGPGTRLTVL.